The 19 T cell receptor beta chains below were found in one sample sequenced in a study of T-cell reconstitution after alpha-beta-depleted transplantation in children. Preparing the TCRbeta library involved the use of unique molecular identifiers. MiXCR, applied by TCRdb to the PCR reads, yields one record per CDR3 protein. Of about 91,000 distinct CDR3 sequences listed, roughly 8% are singletons. The sequences come from PBMCs from the stem cell graft donor, collected from the stem cell graft. These receptors originate from a human donor who donated a stem cell graft to a child with congenital amegakaryocytic thrombocytopenia.

In this sample, this clonotype turned up a few times. The chain couples TRBV12-3 or TRBV12-4 to TRBJ2-1; 11 bases are shared with TRBD2. J was trimmed by 0 bases and V by 4 bases; bases with no gene match: 11. There are 19 residues in the CDR3. The CDR3 spells CASSSLAGGPSSSYNEQFF. The CDR3 coding sequence is TGTGCCAGCAGTTCCCTAGCGGGAGGCCCAAGCAGCTCCTACAATGAGCAGTTCTTC.

This clonotype was detected many times. V and J are TRBV11-2 and TRBJ2-3, with D possibly being TRBD1 or TRBD2 (5 bases each). V lost 5 bases to trimming and J lost 2 bases, with 14 bases between them. This CDR3 has 15 amino acids. Germline values: CDR1 SGHAT, CDR2 FQNNGV. This CDR3 is CASSPGTGNTDTQYF. The CDR3 nucleotides read TGTGCCAGCAGCCCCGGGACCGGTAACACAGATACGCAGTATTTT.

This clonotype was observed many times. V gene TRBV9 combines with J gene TRBJ2-7; D tentatively reads TRBD1 or TRBD2 (5 bases each). The V end was cut by 2 bases, the J end by 0 bases, with 9 bases between. CDR3 length: 14 amino acids. Germline CDR1 is SGDLS and CDR2 is YYNGEE. The CDR3, as DNA: TGTGCCAGCAGCGTTGGGGGACCCTCCTACGAGCAGTACTTC. It specifies CASSVGGPSYEQYF.

The chain is built from TRBV12-3 or TRBV12-4 and TRBJ2-5; 8 bases are a match to TRBD1. The CDR3 is 12 residues long. Losses at the gene ends were 7 bases for V and 3 bases for J; bases not matched to a gene: 1. The CDR3 nucleotides read TGTGCCAGCACGACAGGGGAAGAGACCCAGTACTTC. This translates into CASTTGEETQYF.

At least ten counts were recorded for this clonotype. The CDR3 loop reads CASSQVQRDEQFF. The CDR3 bases are TGTGCCAGCAGCCAAGTACAAAGGGATGAGCAGTTCTTC. The chain couples TRBV3-1 to TRBJ2-1; no clear D. Trimming stripped 1 base from V and 8 bases from J, with 9 bases between. Germline assignment: CDR1 LGHDT and CDR2 YNNKEL (reference sequence). This CDR3 has 13 residues.

The chain uses TRBV20-1 and TRBJ2-1, with 14 nucleotides matching TRBD2. The CDR3 loop spans 14 amino acids. The junction had 3 bases not matched to a gene; V was cut back by 5 bases and J by 6 bases. CDR1 DFQATT and CDR2 SNEGSKA come from the germline V gene (reference sequence). CDR3 in amino acids: CSAPGTSGSNEQFF. CDR3 nucleotides: TGCAGTGCTCCCGGGACTAGCGGGAGCAATGAGCAGTTCTTC.

In this sample, this clonotype turned up many times. The chain uses TRBV12-3 or TRBV12-4 and TRBJ2-2; TRBD2 matches at 14 bases. V lost 5 bases to trimming and J lost 1 base; unmatched junction nucleotides: 6. The CDR3 runs to 18 residues. CDR3 sequence reads: CASSPGLAGEGNTGELFF. The DNA for the CDR3 is TGTGCCAGCAGTCCGGGACTAGCGGGAGAGGGGAACACCGGGGAGCTGTTTTTT.

This clonotype occurred many times. The V and J genes are TRBV3-1 and TRBJ2-7; D is undetermined. Germline V gives CDR1 LGHDT, CDR2 YNNKEL (reference sequence). Trimming shortened V by 4 bases and J by 5 bases, and 21 bases separated the two germline ends. The CDR3 runs to 16 residues. The CDR3 nucleotides read TGTGCCAGCAGCCCTACCCCCCGCGGTGGGCAGGACGAGCAGTACTTC. This gives the protein CASSPTPRGGQDEQYF.

This sequence joins TRBV15 and TRBJ2-3, with D possibly TRBD1 on 5 matching bases. Germline lookup yields CDR1 LNHNV and CDR2 YYDKDF (reference sequence). V lost 1 base to trimming and J lost 0 bases, with 11 bases between them. There are 16 residues in the CDR3. CDR3 region: CATSRALGHSTDTQYF. CDR3 sequence (DNA): TGTGCCACCAGCAGAGCCCTCGGACACAGCACAGATACGCAGTATTTT. The full variable domain, completed using reference TRBV15 and TRBJ2-3, is DAMVIQNPRYQVTQFGKPVTLSCSQTLNHNVMYWYQQKSSQAPKLLFHYYDKDFNNEADTPDNFQSRRPNTSFCFLDIRSPGLGDTAMYLCATSRALGHSTDTQYFGPGTRLTVL.

The table lists this clonotype with many counts. This chain links TRBV5-6 with TRBJ2-3; TRBD2 agrees at 13 bases. This CDR3 is 15 amino acids long. With 4 bases clipped from V and 5 bases from J, the junction kept 4 bases outside the gene matches. CDR1 and CDR2 from the germline V gene are SGHDT and YYEEEE. CDR3 loop: CASSRGLAGVDTQYF. DNA of the CDR3: TGTGCCAGCAGCCGCGGACTAGCGGGAGTAGATACGCAGTATTTT.

This clonotype was counted many times. J is TRBJ2-1 and V is TRBV7-2; no reliable D call. Trimming pared 4 bases from V and 7 bases from J, leaving 14 bases between. This CDR3 contains 14 residues. Germline V gene data show CDR1 as SGHTA and CDR2 as FQGNSA. The CDR3 is CASSSLRLGNEQFF. In DNA form, the CDR3 reads TGTGCCAGCAGCTCCCTGCGTCTAGGGAATGAGCAGTTCTTC.

In its sample, this clonotype was seen many times. The chain joins TRBV10-3 to TRBJ2-1; no reliable D call. The germline CDR1 and CDR2 sequences are ENHRY and SYGVKD. The CDR3 totals 15 residues. V lost 2 bases, J lost 5 bases, and 13 bases lay in between. CDR3 sequence (DNA): TGTGCCATCAGTGAGGGGTCCGGAACAGACAATGAGCAGTTCTTC. This codes for CAISEGSGTDNEQFF.

In this sample, this clonotype turned up many times. The chain recombines TRBV9 with TRBJ1-1; D perhaps matches TRBD1 (6 bases). V was pared by 3 bases and J by 1 base, with 13 bases between. This CDR3 region has 15 residues. Per the germline V gene, CDR1 is SGDLS and CDR2 is YYNGEE. Written as DNA, the CDR3 is TGTGCCAGCAGCGAGAGCTCGACAGGGAACACTGAAGCTTTCTTT. Protein sequence: CASSESSTGNTEAFF.

This clonotype was detected many times. The V gene is TRBV15, the J gene TRBJ2-1, with D unclear. The germline V and J ends were trimmed by 3 bases and 3 bases, with 15 bases remaining between them. From germline, CDR1 is LNHNV and CDR2 YYDKDF (reference sequence). The CDR3 is 16 amino acids. CDR3 in DNA: TGTGCCACCAGCAGTCCCCGCAGCCGTTACTACAATGAGCAGTTCTTC. It is translated as CATSSPRSRYYNEQFF.

The chain carries TRBV4-2 and TRBJ2-1; tentatively, D is TRBD1 or TRBD2 (5 bases each). The V gene's germline CDR1 is LGHNA and CDR2 YNFKEQ. The V gene lost 1 base and the J gene lost 9 bases, with 19 bases spanning the gap. This CDR3 spans 16 amino acids. The CDR3 DNA reads TGTGCCAGCAGCCAAGTTTGGGCCCTAAGAGGGGTTGAGCAGTTCTTC. Amino acid sequence: CASSQVWALRGVEQFF.

This clonotype has at least ten counts. The chain uses TRBV2 and TRBJ1-1; tentatively, D is TRBD1 (6 bases). Germline CDR1 is SNHLY and CDR2 is FYNNEI. The CDR3 is 13 residues long. Trimming removed 7 bases at V and 0 bases at J, with 9 bases between. The CDR3 region has the DNA TGTGCCAGCACCGGACAGTTGAACACTGAAGCTTTCTTT. Residues: CASTGQLNTEAFF.

This clonotype has ten or more counts. This rearrangement joins TRBV20-1 to TRBJ2-5; 10 bases fit TRBD1. The junction had 2 bases not matched to a gene; V was cut back by 2 bases and J by 2 bases. The germline gives CDR1 DFQATT, CDR2 SNEGSKA (reference sequence). The CDR3 extends over 14 amino acids. CDR3 amino acids: CSARTDRGQETQYF. CDR3 in DNA: TGCAGTGCTAGAACGGACAGGGGGCAAGAGACCCAGTACTTC.

This clonotype was counted many times. The rearrangement joins TRBV20-1 to TRBJ1-1; D is uncertain. Germline CDR1 is DFQATT and CDR2 is SNEGSKA (reference sequence). Trimming shortened V by 1 base and J by 6 bases, and 9 bases separated the two germline ends. The CDR3 totals 12 residues. The CDR3 region is CSARGGPSEAFF. CDR3 DNA sequence: TGCAGTGCTAGAGGCGGCCCATCTGAAGCTTTCTTT.

This clonotype was found many times. The chain combines TRBV7-3 with TRBJ2-2, with D unresolved. There are 15 residues in the CDR3. Germline CDR1 is SGHTA and CDR2 is FQGTGA. Trimming removed 5 bases from V and 2 bases from J, with 12 bases in between. Here the CDR3 DNA reads TGTGCCAGCAGCGCCGTCGGCGGAAACACCGGGGAGCTGTTTTTT. Its translation: CASSAVGGNTGELFF.